Listed here is a single T cell receptor beta chain. It lacks a known antigen. Since a much larger clone is just one base distant, this may be a read error. Library preparation employed 5' RACE. The sample was run on a NextSeq 500. Unique molecular identifiers were attached to individual cDNA molecules in the TCR library protocol so that sequencing error and PCR bias could be corrected. Sequencing covered both TCR alpha and beta chains, and within each sample the abundances of alpha and beta sequences were tightly co-correlated. In the authors' own workflow: Decombinator V4 was used to annotate the V gene, J gene and CDR3 of the TCR sequences. Expanded TCRs were defined as changing significantly between any two time points under a Poisson model with p below 0.0001. TCR abundances were normalised to the total number of TCRs sequenced per sample and were expressed as counts per million. TRAV1-2 paired with TRAJ12, TRAJ20 or TRAJ33 defined MAIT TCRs, while TRAV10 paired with TRAJ18 defined iNKT TCRs. VDJdb, accessed 1 November 2021, was searched for CMV, EBV and SARS-CoV-2 annotated TCRs, with TCRs annotated for multiple antigens excluded. The public sequencing data were trimmed at Q25 with fastp and processed into clonotypes with MiXCR by TCRdb, which kept only in-frame beta chains. Identical CDR3 proteins give one entry, which carries the most common genes and DNA. The V and J calls and clone size come from TCRdb's table, not from the authors' own analysis. This sample comprises some 38,000 distinct CDR3 sequences, roughly 4.5% of them detected only once. The ten most abundant clones make up roughly 15% of the sample.

This was a case-control study nested in a cohort of healthcare workers in London, UK, who had nasopharyngeal swab PCR tests and blood samples taken every week. Between 23 and 31 March 2020, the week of the UK lockdown, healthcare workers were enrolled and then followed up weekly for as long as 16 weeks. These data originate in a study of early T cells in non-severe SARS-CoV-2 infection (dated by TCRdb to the early 2020s). As for the study more broadly: Because TCR sequencing was done on bulk RNA from unsorted whole blood, the alpha and beta chains could not be paired.

What the study reported, not specific to this receptor: Matching against VDJdb was skewed toward anti-spike CD8 responses, likely underestimated virus-specific expansions, and missed private and CD4 specificities.

CDR1 and CDR2 are drawn from the germline V gene: SQVTM, ANQGSEA. The CDR3 runs 11 amino acids, cysteine and phenylalanine included. The read is trimmed to its CDR3 DNA, 33 bases read in frame from base 1. V is shortened by 3 bases, J by 3 bases, and the region joining them spans 4 bases. The rearranged segments are TRBV29-1 and TRBJ2-3, with the identity of the D gene unclear. Source material: whole blood. The sequence was obtained from an adult who was a healthcare worker with PCR-confirmed SARS-CoV-2 infection or an uninfected control (not recorded which). The nucleotides read TGCAGCGTTGATCCGACAGATACGCAGTATTTT. The resulting protein is CSVDPTDTQYF.